A single sample is the source of the 14 T cell receptor beta chains below, sequenced in a study of blood T cell repertoires in COVID-19. The assay was immunoSEQ multiplex PCR, and TCRdb's table has in-frame clones only and misses some. The sample records tens of thousands of clones, around 89% being singletons. The sample comprised peripheral blood. These receptors all come from a woman older than 75 with acute or convalescent COVID-19.

This chain uses TRBV28 with TRBJ1-6; D gene unclear. Trimming cost V 6 bases and J 4 bases, with 4 bases left between them. This CDR3 is built from 12 residues. Per germline, CDR1 MDHEN and CDR2 SYDVKM. The CDR3 DNA is TGTGCCAGCAGCCAATATAATTCACCCCTCCACTTT. Translated, it gives CASSQYNSPLHF.

This clone was seen a few times. The chain links TRBV9 to TRBJ1-6, with D possibly being TRBD1 (5 bases). The ends were cut back, 0 bases at V and 10 bases at J, with 11 bases in the middle. Germline CDR1 is SGDLS and CDR2 is YYNGEE. The CDR3 runs to 14 residues. The chain's CDR3 is CASSVVPGKSPLHF. CDR3 bases: TGTGCCAGCAGCGTAGTGCCAGGGAAGTCACCCCTCCACTTT. The full variable domain, in which reference TRBV9 and TRBJ1-6 provide the parts outside the CDR3, is DSGVTQTPKHLITATGQRVTLRCSPRSGDLSVYWYQQSLDQGLQFLIQYYNGEERAKGNILERFSAQQFPDLHSELNLSSLELGDSALYFCASSVVPGKSPLHFGNGTRLTVT.

This chain links TRBV25-1 with TRBJ1-2; 7 nucleotides agree with TRBD1. Trimming cost V 4 bases and J 8 bases; bases outside gene matches: 13. The germline gives CDR1 MGHDK, CDR2 SYGVNS. This CDR3 has 15 amino acids. The DNA of the CDR3 is TGTGCCAGCAGTGTCGACCAACAGGGGAGTGGGGGCTACACCTTC. Translating it yields CASSVDQQGSGGYTF.

The CDR3 coding sequence is TGTGCCAGCAGCCTACTTACGGGGTCGGGGGCCAACGTCCTGACTTTC. Translation gives CASSLLTGSGANVLTF. V usage is TRBV13 and J usage is TRBJ2-6, with D possibly TRBD2 on 5 matching bases. Trimming removed 5 bases at V and 4 bases at J, with 15 bases between. The CDR3 loop spans 16 amino acids. In germline, CDR1 is PRHDT, CDR2 FYEKMQ (reference sequence).

This chain links TRBV6-5 with TRBJ1-5; D is unclear. Germline assignment: CDR1 MNHEY and CDR2 SVGAGI. V was cut by 7 bases and J by 4 bases, with 11 bases left in between. This CDR3 is 13 amino acids long. The CDR3 region has the DNA TGTGCCAGCACACAACAGCCTAATCAGCCCCAGCATTTT. It specifies CASTQQPNQPQHF.

The gene calls are TRBV27 and TRBJ1-3; no clear D. The V and J ends lost 8 bases and 7 bases respectively, with 18 bases between them. Germline lookup yields CDR1 MNHEY and CDR2 SMNVEV (reference sequence). This CDR3 contains 14 residues. CDR3 sequence: CASAPTVQRNTIYF. In nucleotides, the CDR3 is TGTGCCAGCGCTCCGACGGTCCAGAGGAACACCATATATTTT.

This clone was seen once. The rearrangement uses TRBV21-1 and TRBJ1-1. TRBV21-1 is recorded as a pseudogene. The CDR3 has 14 residues. In nucleotides, the CDR3 is TGTGCCAGCACCTCCTGGGGAGAGCACACTGAAGCTTTCTTT. The encoded protein is CASTSWGEHTEAFF.

The chain has TRBV4-3 and TRBJ1-2; TRBD1 agrees at 8 bases. Germline CDR1 reads LGHNA; CDR2 reads YSLEER. The CDR3 runs 14 residues. The V segment lost 0 bases and the J segment 4 bases; nucleotides outside the gene matches: 1. CDR3 in DNA: TGCGCCAGCAGCCAAGACAGGGGGCCCTATGGCTACACCTTC. The encoded protein is CASSQDRGPYGYTF.

This chain links TRBV9 with TRBJ2-1; 9 positions match TRBD1. J gave up 4 bases and V 3 bases, and 5 bases lay outside the gene matches. Looked up from germline, CDR1 is SGDLS and CDR2 is YYNGEE. The CDR3 sequence is 15 residues long. CDR3 sequence: CASSATGTGYNEQFF. Written as DNA, the CDR3 is TGTGCCAGCAGCGCCACCGGGACAGGGTACAATGAGCAGTTCTTC.

CDR3 in amino acids: CASSLTGGTSGFNEQFF. The CDR3 DNA reads TGTGCCAGCAGCTTAACAGGAGGGACTAGCGGTTTCAATGAGCAGTTCTTC. J is TRBJ2-1 and V is TRBV7-3; the match to TRBD2 covers 11 bases. V trimming: 0 bases; J trimming: 6 bases; junction bases outside the gene matches: 7. Germline values: CDR1 SGHTA, CDR2 FQGTGA. This CDR3 comprises 17 residues.

This chain links TRBV29-1 with TRBJ2-1; 10 bases line up with TRBD2. This CDR3 is 14 amino acids long. The germline V gene encodes CDR1 SQVTM and CDR2 ANQGSEA. J was trimmed by 7 bases and V by 1 base; bases with no gene match: 4. CDR3 residues: CSVEGETSGNEQFF. The CDR3, as DNA: TGCAGCGTTGAAGGGGAGACTAGCGGGAATGAGCAGTTCTTC.

The gene calls are TRBV19 and TRBJ2-1, with 8 bases fitting TRBD1. After removal of 4 bases from V and 10 bases from J, the junction contained 12 bases not matched to a gene. The CDR3 has 15 amino acids. Germline V gene sequence: CDR1 LNHDA, CDR2 SQIVND (reference sequence). CDR3 protein: CASSTQDRVSEEQFF. CDR3 coding DNA: TGTGCCAGTAGTACCCAGGACAGGGTATCGGAAGAGCAGTTCTTC. The complete variable domain, with remaining parts taken from reference TRBV19 and TRBJ2-1, reads DGGITQSPKYLFRKEGQNVTLSCEQNLNHDAMYWYRQDPGQGLRLIYYSQIVNDFQKGDIAEGYSVSREKKESFPLTVTSAQKNPTAFYLCASSTQDRVSEEQFFGPGTRLTVL.

The chain employs TRBV2 and TRBJ1-5; D perhaps matches TRBD1 (5 bases). Trimming cost V 4 bases and J 0 bases, with 13 bases left between them. The germline CDR1 and CDR2 sequences are SNHLY and FYNNEI. This CDR3 comprises 16 residues. The CDR3 nucleotides read TGTGCCAGCAGTGGGCCCGGGACTCATAGCAATCAGCCCCAGCATTTT. This translates into CASSGPGTHSNQPQHF.

This clone was seen only once. The chain carries TRBV3-1 (or the pseudogene TRBV3-2) and TRBJ1-4; 8 positions match TRBD1. V shed 4 bases, J shed 7 bases, and the junction held 11 bases outside the gene matches. Germline V gives CDR1 LGHDT, CDR2 YNNKEL (reference sequence). This CDR3 region has 16 residues. CDR3 in amino acids: CASSLYNRGMGEKLFF. The CDR3 DNA reads as TGTGCCAGCAGCCTATATAACAGGGGGATGGGTGAAAAACTGTTTTTT.